The 23 T cell receptor beta chains below come from one sample, sequenced in a study of T cells expressing NK-cell markers (dated by TCRdb to 2018 to 2020). Receptor amplification or capture employed 5' RACE. The instrument given in TCRdb is Illumina HiSeq 2000. After reprocessing by TCRdb, each CDR3 protein sequence is one entry, and no DNA is given. The sample's own table lists roughly 350,000 distinct CDR3 sequences. The ten top clones hold around 5.2% of the sample. The sample taken for sequencing was blood T cells: a sorted CD56 or NKG2C T cell subset, CD4+ or CD8+ T cells, or bulk PBMC T cells (not recorded which). The receptors shown here come from a man between 18 and 69 years old in good health.

This chain joins TRBV7-9 and TRBJ2-1; TCRdb calls TRBD1, which cannot be checked without DNA. The CDR3 totals 15 residues. From germline, CDR1 is SEHNR and CDR2 FQNEAQ (reference sequence). The CDR3 protein is CASSSSGLGNNEQFF. The entire variable domain, with the rest obtained from reference TRBV7-9 and TRBJ2-1, is as follows: DTGVSQNPRHKITKRGQNVTFRCDPISEHNRLYWYRQTLGQGPEFLTYFQNEAQLEKSRLLSDRFSAERPKGSFSTLEIQRTEQGDSAMYLCASSSSGLGNNEQFFGPGTRLTVL.

The genes are TRBV12-3 or TRBV12-4 and TRBJ1-2; the D call from TCRdb, TRBD1, cannot be confirmed without DNA. The CDR3 spans 14 residues. The CDR3 sequence is CASRSGGADYGYTF.

CDR3 region: CASSRQVNSPLHF. The chain employs TRBV7-2 and TRBJ1-6; the D gene TCRdb calls, TRBD1, cannot be checked with no DNA. This CDR3 has 13 amino acids. Germline V gene data show CDR1 as SGHTA and CDR2 as FQGNSA. The complete variable domain, with remaining parts taken from reference TRBV7-2 and TRBJ1-6, reads GAGVSQSPSNKVTEKGKDVELRCDPISGHTALYWYRQSLGQGLEFLIYFQGNSAPDKSGLPSDRFSAERTGGSVSTLTIQRTQQEDSAVYLCASSRQVNSPLHFGNGTRLTVT.

The rearrangement links TRBV18 to TRBJ2-7; checking the TCRdb D call of TRBD1 is not possible without DNA. Germline V gene data show CDR1 as KGHSH and CDR2 as LQKENI. CDR3 length equals 15 residues. The CDR3 sequence is CASSPPIARGFEQYF.

The rearrangement joins TRBV12-3 or TRBV12-4 to TRBJ1-1; TCRdb's D gene call, TRBD1, goes unchecked for lack of DNA. The CDR3 sequence is 17 residues long. This CDR3 reads CASSLGGQFKMNTEAFF.

The chain combines TRBV20-1 with TRBJ1-6; as DNA is missing, the TRBD1 call by TCRdb cannot be tested. The germline V gene encodes CDR1 DFQATT and CDR2 SNEGSKA (reference sequence). The CDR3 length is 15 residues. Here the CDR3 reads CSAIQGHVYNSPLHF.

V gene TRBV5-5 combines with J gene TRBJ1-2. The CDR3 has 16 amino acids. The germline gives CDR1 SGHKS, CDR2 YYEKEE (reference sequence). CDR3 sequence: CASSLGGLETNYGYTF. The variable domain in full, with the rest retrieved from reference TRBV5-5 and TRBJ1-2, is DAGVTQSPTHLIKTRGQQVTLRCSPISGHKSVSWYQQVLGQGPQFIFQYYEKEERGRGNFPDRFSARQFPNYSSELNVNALLLGDSALYLCASSLGGLETNYGYTFGSGTRLTVV.

This chain joins TRBV7-9 and TRBJ2-6; TCRdb's D call of TRBD1 is untestable without DNA. Germline lookup yields CDR1 SEHNR and CDR2 FQNEAQ (reference sequence). CDR3 length: 13 residues. CDR3 region: CASSTGQGEVLTF.

The rearrangement uses TRBV2 and TRBJ2-4; the TCRdb call, TRBD1, lacks DNA for checking. Per the germline V gene, CDR1 is SNHLY and CDR2 is FYNNEI. This CDR3 has 13 amino acids. CDR3 protein: CASSAGQQNIQYF. Drawing the rest from reference TRBV2 and TRBJ2-4, the complete variable domain is EPEVTQTPSHQVTQMGQEVILRCVPISNHLYFYWYRQILGQKVEFLVSFYNNEISEKSEIFDDQFSVERPDGSNFTLKIRSTKLEDSAMYFCASSAGQQNIQYFGAGTRLSVL.

The CDR3 spells CASSYSPLWRGGPYTQYF. The chain couples TRBV6-5 to TRBJ2-3; TCRdb gives TRBD2 as the D gene, but with no DNA this cannot be confirmed. CDR1 is MNHEY and CDR2 is SVGAGI in the germline V gene. CDR3 length: 18 residues.

The chain couples TRBV6-1 to TRBJ2-7; absent DNA, TCRdb's TRBD1 call cannot be checked. This CDR3 contains 15 residues. The germline CDR1 and CDR2 sequences are MNHNS and SASEGT. The CDR3 region is CASSRTGATSYEQYF.

The chain recombines TRBV4-1 with TRBJ2-5; TCRdb's assignment of TRBD2 cannot be checked, as there is no DNA. The CDR3 length is 18 residues. The germline CDR1 and CDR2 sequences are MGHRA and YSYEKL. The CDR3 spells CASSQGFSGGPYQETQYF.

This chain joins TRBV2 and TRBJ1-5. CDR3 length: 13 residues. Germline lookup yields CDR1 SNHLY and CDR2 FYNNEI. The CDR3 sequence: CASSDSEGRPQHF.

The J gene is TRBJ1-1, the V gene TRBV19; the TCRdb D gene call, TRBD1, has no DNA to confirm it. Germline CDR1 LNHDA, CDR2 SQIVND (reference sequence). The CDR3 is 16 residues long. CDR3 amino acids: CASSIRPVGGLTEAFF. Full variable domain (remainder filled in from reference TRBV19 and TRBJ1-1): DGGITQSPKYLFRKEGQNVTLSCEQNLNHDAMYWYRQDPGQGLRLIYYSQIVNDFQKGDIAEGYSVSREKKESFPLTVTSAQKNPTAFYLCASSIRPVGGLTEAFFGQGTRLTVV.

The chain couples TRBV6-1 to TRBJ2-7; the D call from TCRdb, TRBD1, cannot be confirmed without DNA. This CDR3 contains 15 residues. CDR1 is MNHNS and CDR2 is SASEGT in the germline V gene. Here the CDR3 reads CASSPVLTGGPSEYF.

The chain combines TRBV28 with TRBJ1-5; TCRdb's assignment of TRBD1 cannot be checked, as there is no DNA. This CDR3 is 16 amino acids long. CDR1 MDHEN and CDR2 SYDVKM come from the germline V gene. The CDR3 here is CASSLGDGSGNQPQHF.

The CDR3 reads CASRRTGMYNEQFF. The gene calls are TRBV6-1 and TRBJ2-1; TCRdb gives TRBD1 as the D gene, but with no DNA this cannot be confirmed. CDR3 size: 14 residues. Looked up from germline, CDR1 is MNHNS and CDR2 is SASEGT.

The chain recombines TRBV13 with TRBJ2-1; lacking DNA, the TRBD1 call made by TCRdb goes unchecked. Germline V gene data show CDR1 as PRHDT and CDR2 as FYEKMQ (reference sequence). The CDR3 length is 14 residues. CDR3 in amino acids: CASSRRDRPNEQFF.

This chain uses TRBV25-1 with TRBJ1-2; the D gene TCRdb calls, TRBD1, cannot be checked with no DNA. This CDR3 contains 12 residues. The V gene's germline CDR1 is MGHDK and CDR2 SYGVNS. CDR3 region: CASVGASYGYTF.

The V call is TRBV7-8, the J call TRBJ2-5; TCRdb proposes TRBD1, but this gene call is untestable without DNA. The CDR3 covers 16 residues. Germline V gene lookup returns CDR1 SGHVS and CDR2 FQNEAQ. The CDR3 spells CASSLEDRDNQETQYF.

The chain is built from TRBV27 and TRBJ1-4; the D call of TRBD1 rests on TCRdb alone, since no DNA is present to check it. The CDR3 has 14 amino acids. CDR1 and CDR2 from the germline V gene are MNHEY and SMNVEV (reference sequence). The CDR3 sequence is CASSRTVSNEKLFF.

The rearrangement joins TRBV5-1 to TRBJ1-4. The length of the CDR3 is 15 residues. Per the germline V gene, CDR1 is SGHRS and CDR2 is YFSETQ. The CDR3 reads CASSLGGATNEKLFF.

The genes are TRBV7-9 and TRBJ2-1; the D call of TRBD2 rests on TCRdb alone, since no DNA is present to check it. This CDR3 spans 17 amino acids. From germline, CDR1 is SEHNR and CDR2 FQNEAQ (reference sequence). CDR3 sequence reads: CASSATLGLAAYNEQFF.